Included here is one T cell receptor beta chain sequence, with context. The data were obtained in a study of pediatric ulcerative colitis. V shed 3 bases and J 0 bases; nucleotides not matched to a gene: 14. This CDR3 is 20 amino acids long. Germline CDR1 and CDR2: KGHSH and LQKENI. One to two pinch biopsies were taken from the rectum during colonoscopy. Profiled with immunoSEQ multiplex PCR; TCRdb holds only in-frame clones, not every one. The data hold about 15,000 clones, with 65% to 75% observed a single time. The receptor was isolated from a girl aged 5-17 years with moderate ulcerative colitis. The sequencing input was gut tissue. This rearrangement joins TRBV18 to TRBJ1-3; TRBD1 agrees at 10 bases. The CDR3 spells CASSPFAGQGLLGSGNTIYF. The CDR3 DNA sequence: TGTGCCAGCTCACCCTTCGCGGGACAGGGGTTGTTGGGCTCTGGAAACACCATATATTTT.